These 13 T cell receptor beta chains were all obtained from the same sample, sequenced in a study of regulatory T cells in long-lasting Graves disease. Specified time point: newly diagnosed GD, antithyroid drugs for less than 3 months. Construction of the TCR library relied on RNA isolated from PBMCs. Building the TCR beta libraries relied on iRepertoire HTBI primers, and CDR3 regions underwent Arm-PCR. One entry per CDR3 protein, called by TCRdb with MiXCR from the multiplex PCR reads. The repertoire holds hundreds of thousands of distinct CDR3 sequences, with about 15% as singletons. These data are also associated with another study on T cells in Graves' hyperthyroidism and ophthalmopathy.

This specimen was peripheral blood mononuclear cells (PBMCs), taken at new diagnosis, from a patient treated with antithyroid drugs. Source of these receptors: a woman between 35 and 50 years old with Graves disease.

This clonotype was counted ten times or more. The genes are TRBV12-3 or TRBV12-4 and TRBJ1-3; D is undetermined. V lost 1 base and J lost 3, with 7 bases in between. This CDR3 comprises 14 residues. CDR3 sequence reads: CASSLGTGGNTIYF. For the CDR3, the DNA is TGTGCCAGCAGTTTAGGGACTGGTGGAAACACCATATATTTT.

This clonotype was counted between two and nine times. This chain joins TRBV15 and TRBJ2-4, with TRBD1 as a possible D gene (6 bases). Germline-derived CDR1 and CDR2 are LNHNV and YYDKDF (reference sequence). The V end lost 2 bases, the J end lost 5 bases, and 16 bases lay between the germline ends. This CDR3 region has 16 residues. CDR3 DNA sequence: TGTGCCACCAGCAGACCACTACAGGGTTTTCAAAACATTCAGTACTTC. Amino acid sequence: CATSRPLQGFQNIQYF.

In this sample, this clonotype turned up a few times. The chain links TRBV10-3 to TRBJ2-1; D is uncertain. The CDR3 has 15 residues. Per the germline V gene, CDR1 is ENHRY and CDR2 is SYGVKD. V shed 0 bases and J shed 0 bases, with 6 bases lying between them. In DNA, the CDR3 is TGTGCCATCAGTGAGTCTGGCGACTCCTACAATGAGCAGTTCTTC. It codes for CAISESGDSYNEQFF.

J is TRBJ2-6 and V is TRBV3-1; no clear D gene. The germline V gene has CDR1 LGHDT and CDR2 YNNKEL (reference sequence). Trimming cost V 3 bases and J 0 bases, with 12 bases left between them. The CDR3 consists of 17 residues. CDR3 sequence reads: CASSQGRAISGANVLTF. CDR3 bases: TGTGCCAGCAGCCAGGGAAGGGCGATCTCTGGGGCCAACGTCCTGACTTTC.

This clonotype was recorded at least ten times. The chain employs TRBV11-2 and TRBJ2-5, with 12 positions matching TRBD2. Germline V gives CDR1 SGHAT, CDR2 FQNNGV. J gave up 7 bases and V 5 bases, and 23 bases lay outside the gene matches. This CDR3 contains 20 residues. The chain's CDR3 is CASSLSPSLRLAGVYATQYF. The CDR3 nucleotides are TGTGCCAGCAGCCTATCCCCGAGTTTGCGACTAGCGGGAGTTTACGCGACCCAGTACTTC.

This clonotype has at least ten counts. J is TRBJ2-1 and V is TRBV18; 9 nucleotides match TRBD2. This CDR3 spans 14 amino acids. The germline V gene encodes CDR1 KGHSH and CDR2 LQKENI. After removal of 5 bases from V and 6 bases from J, the junction contained 5 bases not matched to a gene. The CDR3 loop is CASSASGTRNEQFF. CDR3 in DNA: TGTGCCAGCTCAGCTAGCGGGACGCGCAATGAGCAGTTCTTC.

As regards this clonotype: Since the CDR3 does not end with the conserved phenylalanine or tryptophan, this likely comes from a read error. V gene TRBV11-3 combines with J gene TRBJ2-6; D ambiguous. This CDR3 contains 16 residues. V gave up 2 bases and J gave up 0 bases, with 8 bases separating them. The germline V gene has CDR1 SGHNT and CDR2 YENEEA. CDR3 DNA sequence: TGTGCCAGCAGCTTAAGCCCCTCCTCTGGGGCCAACGTCCTGACTCTC. Translating gives CASSLSPSSGANVLTL.

V gene TRBV9 combines with J gene TRBJ2-2; 7 nucleotides line up with TRBD1. The CDR3 covers 18 residues. The germline V gene encodes CDR1 SGDLS and CDR2 YYNGEE. J was trimmed by 0 bases and V by 0 bases; bases with no gene match: 8. Here the CDR3 DNA reads TGTGCCAGCAGCGTAGCCCCTCGGACAGGAGCGAACACCGGGGAGCTGTTTTTT. Amino acid sequence: CASSVAPRTGANTGELFF.

This clonotype occurred many times. The genes are TRBV7-9 and TRBJ2-1, with TRBD2 matching over 7 bases. The J segment lost 4 bases and the V segment lost 6 bases, leaving 9 bases of the junction unmatched. Germline CDR1 SEHNR, CDR2 FQNEAQ (reference sequence). The CDR3 is 15 residues long. CDR3 bases: TGTGCCAGCAGAAGATCAGGGAGGGAGTACAATGAGCAGTTCTTC. Amino acid sequence: CASRRSGREYNEQFF.

A note on this clonotype: A much bigger clone sits one base away, suggesting this may be a read error. The chain carries TRBV7-8 and TRBJ2-7; a weak D match, TRBD2 (6 bases). The CDR3 extends over 14 amino acids. CDR1 and CDR2 (germline): SGHVS, FQNEAQ. The chain's CDR3 is CDSSLRVGRYEQYF. The CDR3 DNA reads as TGTGACAGCAGCTTAAGGGTAGGGAGGTACGAGCAGTACTTC.

In its sample, this clonotype was seen many times. The rearrangement links TRBV13 to TRBJ1-1, with a possible D match to TRBD1 (5 bases). The germline V gene has CDR1 PRHDT and CDR2 FYEKMQ (reference sequence). The CDR3 consists of 13 residues. Trimming stripped 0 bases from V and 8 bases from J, with 10 bases between. The CDR3, as DNA: TGTGCCAGCAGCTTAGGTGAACAGGACGAAGCTTTCTTT. Amino acids: CASSLGEQDEAFF. Drawing the rest from reference TRBV13 and TRBJ1-1, the complete variable domain is AAGVIQSPRHLIKEKRETATLKCYPIPRHDTVYWYQQGPGQDPQFLISFYEKMQSDKGSIPDRFSAQQFSDYHSELNMSSLELGDSALYFCASSLGEQDEAFFGQGTRLTVV.

This clonotype was seen a handful of times. Because it lacks the conserved phenylalanine or tryptophan at the end, this CDR3 is likely a read error. This chain links TRBV7-9 with TRBJ1-1, with D unresolved. Per germline, CDR1 SEHNR and CDR2 FQNEAQ (reference sequence). Between the trimmed V and J ends, which lost 3 bases and 8 bases, there was a span of 13 bases. The CDR3 has 13 residues. In DNA form, the CDR3 reads TGTGCCAGCAGCTTCCCGACCCGAAAGGAAGCTTTCCTT. This encodes CASSFPTRKEAFL.

The V and J genes are TRBV4-1 and TRBJ2-3; TRBD1 is a possible D gene (6 bases). This CDR3 comprises 16 residues. The germline V gene has CDR1 MGHRA and CDR2 YSYEKL. The V gene lost 0 bases and the J gene lost 7 bases, with 17 bases spanning the gap. CDR3 sequence (DNA): TGCGCCAGCAGCCAAGAGGGGGCCGGATCTAGAAATACGCAGTATTTT. Translation gives CASSQEGAGSRNTQYF.